This T cell receptor (beta chain) appears in the sequencing data of a study of tumor-infiltrating lymphocytes in primary liver carcinoma. Study context: The yield of productive TCRbeta reads per sample was roughly 3.5 to 7.13 million and was similar across tissue types. Study-level results: Compared with tumor region pairs, tumor-adjacent and tumor-blood pairs overlapped less. Appearing in all five tumor regions was true of only about 7.5-24% of top clones.

It was from roughly 20-30 mg of unsorted bulk tissue that RNA and DNA were co-extracted. There were only treatment-naive patients, all with chronic HBV infection. The V gene's germline CDR1 is SGHAT and CDR2 FQNNGV. The CDR3 spans 16 residues. A constant-region primer served to make TCR beta cDNA from roughly 460 ng total RNA. Three-round nested multiplex PCR performed with slightly modified ARM-PCR produced the TCR beta libraries. For around 11 cycles apiece, the opening two PCR rounds ran with TRBV1-TRBV30 forward primers and a C-beta reverse primer. Each CDR3 protein is one row after TCRdb ran MiXCR on the multiplex PCR reads. Among 25,000 to 35,000 distinct CDR3 sequences, around 70% were seen once, and the ten largest hold roughly 30%. As concerns this clonotype: The antigen is unknown. Its ends do not fully match the called genes, so a read error is possible.

The sample taken for sequencing was liver tumor tissue from sampling region 3. The subset denotes: tumor region T3, left-lateral pole. The V call is TRBV11-2, the J call TRBJ2-1, with a possible D match to TRBD2 (6 bases). This TCR was sampled from a woman in her thirties with primary liver carcinoma and hepatitis B virus infection. The CDR3 is CVSRVTSMRAGNEQFF. The CDR3 DNA reads as TGTGTCAGCAGGGTTACTAGCATGAGGGCCGGCAATGAGCAGTTCTTC.